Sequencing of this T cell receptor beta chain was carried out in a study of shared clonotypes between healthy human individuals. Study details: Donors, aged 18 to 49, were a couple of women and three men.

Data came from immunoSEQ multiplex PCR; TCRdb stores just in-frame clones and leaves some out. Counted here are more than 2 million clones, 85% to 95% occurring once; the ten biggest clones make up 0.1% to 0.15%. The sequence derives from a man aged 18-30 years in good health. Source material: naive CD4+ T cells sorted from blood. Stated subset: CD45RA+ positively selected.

The chain's CDR3 is CASSLRRDRGSFNEKLFF. CDR3 nucleotide sequence: TGCGCCAGCAGCTTACGCCGGGACAGGGGGAGTTTTAATGAAAAACTGTTTTTT. The V call is TRBV5-1, the J call TRBJ1-4; TRBD1 agrees at 11 bases. The CDR3 sequence is 18 residues long. Germline lookup yields CDR1 SGHRS and CDR2 YFSETQ. V shed 2 bases, J shed 4 bases, and the junction held 10 bases outside the gene matches.